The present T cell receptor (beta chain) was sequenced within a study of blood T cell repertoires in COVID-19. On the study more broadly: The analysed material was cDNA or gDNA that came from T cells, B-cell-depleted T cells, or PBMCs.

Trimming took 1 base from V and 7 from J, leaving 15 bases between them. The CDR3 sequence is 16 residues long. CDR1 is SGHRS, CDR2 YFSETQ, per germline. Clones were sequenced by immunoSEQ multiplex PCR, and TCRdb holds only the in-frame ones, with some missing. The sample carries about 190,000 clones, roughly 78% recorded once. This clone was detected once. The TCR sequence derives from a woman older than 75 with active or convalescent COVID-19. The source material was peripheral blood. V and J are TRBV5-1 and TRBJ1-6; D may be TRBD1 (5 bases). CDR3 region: CASSLLGPGGNSPLHF. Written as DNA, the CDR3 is TGCGCCAGCAGCTTGTTAGGACCCGGGGGGAATTCACCCCTCCACTTT.